This TCR beta chain was identified during a study of blood T cell repertoires in COVID-19. The method was immunoSEQ multiplex PCR; TCRdb's version includes in-frame clones alone and lacks a portion of them. The sample carries approximately 220,000 clones, about 86% recorded once. For this clone: Other nucleotide sequences in the sample specify the same CDR3.

The V end was cut by 4 bases, the J end by 4 bases, with 4 bases between. This CDR3 is built from 11 residues. This sequence joins TRBV12-3 or TRBV12-4 and TRBJ2-5; unclear D gene. Source material: peripheral blood. This TCR derives from a woman in her fifties or sixties with acute or convalescent COVID-19. The CDR3 DNA reads TGTGCCAGCAGTTGGGCAGAGACCCAGTACTTC. This sequence encodes CASSWAETQYF.